The 26 T cell receptor beta chains in this list originate from one sample, sequenced in a study of T cell responses to AZD1222 COVID-19 vaccine. Only in-frame clones appear in the TCRdb table, and some are missing; sequencing was by immunoSEQ multiplex PCR. The sample carries 100,000 to 150,000 clones, about 90% recorded once. The source material was peripheral blood, sampled on day 0 of AZD1222 vaccination. Receptors originate from an adult in good health.

The chain joins TRBV4-2 to TRBJ1-1; 9 bases line up with TRBD1. The CDR3 is made up of 16 amino acids. CDR1 and CDR2 (germline): LGHNA, YNFKEQ. V lost 4 bases to trimming and J lost 4 bases; unmatched junction nucleotides: 10. In DNA, the CDR3 is TGTGCCAGCAGCCGGGGACAGGGAGGAGTGGGCACTGAAGCTTTCTTT. Amino acid sequence: CASSRGQGGVGTEAFF.

This chain connects TRBV12-3 or TRBV12-4 to TRBJ2-4; a possible D gene is TRBD2 (7 bases). V was cut by 5 bases and J by 6 bases, with 8 bases left in between. This CDR3 is 12 amino acids long. The chain's CDR3 is CASSRGANIQYF. The CDR3 DNA reads as TGTGCCAGCAGTCGGGGGGCAAACATTCAGTACTTC.

J is TRBJ1-2 and V is TRBV9; the D is unclear. There are 15 residues in the CDR3. Trimming removed 4 bases at V and 7 bases at J, with 20 bases between. Germline CDR1 is SGDLS and CDR2 is YYNGEE. The CDR3 DNA reads TGTGCCAGCAGCCTCCGACTCGGGTTAGAAGGTGGCTACACCTTC. Amino acid sequence: CASSLRLGLEGGYTF.

The rearrangement joins TRBV7-2 to TRBJ1-2, with D uncertain. Per germline, CDR1 SGHTA and CDR2 FQGNSA. Trimming took 1 base from V and 4 from J, leaving 10 bases between them. The CDR3 covers 14 residues. The CDR3 is CASSLGPGGYGYTF. The CDR3 nucleotides are TGTGCCAGCAGCTTAGGGCCAGGAGGCTATGGCTACACCTTC. Variable domain in full (rest from reference TRBV7-2 and TRBJ1-2): GAGVSQSPSNKVTEKGKDVELRCDPISGHTALYWYRQSLGQGLEFLIYFQGNSAPDKSGLPSDRFSAERTGGSVSTLTIQRTQQEDSAVYLCASSLGPGGYGYTFGSGTRLTVV.

This clone was recorded only once. This chain links TRBV7-9 with TRBJ2-5; D is unclear. The germline V and J ends were trimmed by 3 bases and 2 bases, with 10 bases remaining between them. The CDR3 has 14 amino acids. CDR1 SEHNR and CDR2 FQNEAQ come from the germline V gene (reference sequence). CDR3 residues: CASSFPRSQETQYF. CDR3 nucleotides: TGTGCCAGCAGCTTTCCCCGCAGTCAAGAGACCCAGTACTTC.

The chain links TRBV7-2 to TRBJ2-3; D is tentatively TRBD1 or TRBD2 (5 bases each). V was trimmed by 5 bases and J by 2 bases, leaving 14 bases between them. Germline V gives CDR1 SGHTA, CDR2 FQGNSA. The CDR3 has 15 amino acids. DNA of the CDR3: TGTGCCAGCAGCATCCGAGGGGACCTCACAGATACGCAGTATTTT. Its protein product is CASSIRGDLTDTQYF.

This clone was seen a single time. This sequence joins TRBV5-1 and TRBJ2-7; maybe TRBD2 (6 bases). The germline V and J ends were trimmed by 1 base and 5 bases, with 10 bases remaining between them. The germline CDR1 and CDR2 sequences are SGHRS and YFSETQ. There are 13 residues in the CDR3. CDR3 DNA sequence: TGCGCCAGCAGCTTGTGGGGGGTGGACGAGCAGTACTTC. Protein sequence: CASSLWGVDEQYF.

This sequence joins TRBV3-1 (or the pseudogene TRBV3-2) and TRBJ2-3; 7 bases match TRBD2. The ends lost 3 bases at V and 1 base at J; junction bases unmatched: 1. The CDR3 length is 14 residues. Germline V gene sequence: CDR1 LGHDT, CDR2 YNNKEL (reference sequence). Written as DNA, the CDR3 is TGTGCCAGCAGCCATGCGGGAGGCACAGATACGCAGTATTTT. This codes for CASSHAGGTDTQYF.

The chain uses TRBV27 and TRBJ2-3, with no clear D. The length of the CDR3 is 14 residues. Deletions cut 2 bases from V and 4 bases from J, with 10 bases between. Germline V gene lookup returns CDR1 MNHEY and CDR2 SMNVEV (reference sequence). The CDR3 sequence is CASSLIGSPDTQYF. CDR3 nucleotides: TGTGCCAGCAGTTTAATTGGTAGCCCAGATACGCAGTATTTT.

There are a few counts of this clone. J is TRBJ2-3 and V is TRBV5-4; D is tentatively TRBD1 or TRBD2 (6 bases each). The V end lost 6 bases, the J end lost 6 bases, and 20 bases lay between the germline ends. There are 15 residues in the CDR3. Germline CDR1 and CDR2: SGHNT and YYREEE (reference sequence). CDR3 loop: CASIPLQGGSDTQYF. As DNA, the CDR3 is TGTGCCAGCATCCCACTACAGGGAGGTTCGGATACGCAGTATTTT.

The chain uses TRBV15 and TRBJ2-3, with D unresolved. CDR3 size: 16 residues. From germline, CDR1 is LNHNV and CDR2 YYDKDF (reference sequence). V was clipped by 0 bases and J by 0 bases, with 10 bases between them. CDR3 DNA sequence: TGTGCCACCAGCAGAGATCGGGCAAGCAGCACAGATACGCAGTATTTT. Translated, it gives CATSRDRASSTDTQYF. The variable domain in full, with the rest retrieved from reference TRBV15 and TRBJ2-3, is DAMVIQNPRYQVTQFGKPVTLSCSQTLNHNVMYWYQQKSSQAPKLLFHYYDKDFNNEADTPDNFQSRRPNTSFCFLDIRSPGLGDTAMYLCATSRDRASSTDTQYFGPGTRLTVL.

This sequence joins TRBV19 and TRBJ2-6; no clear D gene. The length of the CDR3 is 15 residues. Looked up from germline, CDR1 is LNHDA and CDR2 is SQIVND (reference sequence). Trimming removed 4 bases at V and 4 bases at J, with 11 bases between. CDR3: CASSNGQVGANVLTF. The CDR3 DNA reads as TGTGCCAGTAGTAACGGGCAGGTCGGGGCCAACGTCCTGACTTTC.

V is TRBV5-4 and J is TRBJ2-7; 13 positions agree with TRBD2. The CDR3 sequence is 16 residues long. CDR1 and CDR2 from the germline V gene are SGHNT and YYREEE (reference sequence). V shed 5 bases, J shed 5 bases, and the junction held 10 bases outside the gene matches. As DNA, the CDR3 is TGTGCCAGCAGGTTCGGACTAGCGGGAGTAAGCGACGAGCAGTACTTC. It codes for CASRFGLAGVSDEQYF.

This chain links TRBV19 with TRBJ1-5, with 7 nucleotides matching TRBD1. Germline lookup yields CDR1 LNHDA and CDR2 SQIVND (reference sequence). The V gene end was trimmed by 10 bases and the J gene end by 3 bases; junction bases not matched to a gene: 18. The CDR3 has 17 amino acids. The CDR3 is CATNPGRTGVHNQPQHF. The CDR3 nucleotides read TGTGCCACCAACCCCGGCCGAACAGGGGTCCACAATCAGCCCCAGCATTTT.

J is TRBJ2-7 and V is TRBV6-5; D gene ambiguous. V was pared by 0 bases and J by 4 bases, with 10 bases between. The germline CDR1 and CDR2 sequences are MNHEY and SVGAGI. CDR3 length equals 14 residues. The CDR3 reads CASSYSIQRYEQYF. The DNA for the CDR3 is TGTGCCAGCAGTTACTCGATACAGAGGTACGAGCAGTACTTC.

This clone has only one observation. The rearrangement uses TRBV30 and TRBJ2-7; D not resolved. The CDR3 runs 11 residues. The V gene's germline CDR1 is GTSNPN and CDR2 SVGIG (reference sequence). The V and J ends lost 1 base and 5 bases respectively, with 6 bases between them. CDR3 protein: CAWSEYNEQYF. The CDR3 bases are TGTGCCTGGAGTGAGTATAACGAGCAGTACTTC.

The chain combines TRBV12-3 or TRBV12-4 with TRBJ1-1, with D hard to call. This CDR3 has 13 residues. Trimming took 2 bases from V and 0 from J, leaving 4 bases between them. The chain's CDR3 is CASSLLMNTEAFF. CDR3 in DNA: TGTGCCAGCAGTTTATTGATGAACACTGAAGCTTTCTTT.

The CDR3 spells CASSIVAAAGNTIYF. The CDR3 DNA reads as TGTGCCAGTAGTATAGTAGCGGCAGCTGGAAACACCATATATTTT. The chain combines TRBV19 with TRBJ1-3; D gene uncertain. V was cut by 1 base and J by 2 bases, with 9 bases left in between. The germline V gene encodes CDR1 LNHDA and CDR2 SQIVND (reference sequence). The CDR3 is 15 residues long.

The chain joins TRBV2 to TRBJ1-2; 7 bases line up with TRBD1. The CDR3 has 13 amino acids. Trimming at V came to 5 bases and at J to 5 bases, leaving 5 bases not matched to a gene. Germline V gene sequence: CDR1 SNHLY, CDR2 FYNNEI. The CDR3, as DNA: TGTGCCAGCAGTCCGGGACAGTTTTATGGCTACACCTTC. This sequence encodes CASSPGQFYGYTF.

The chain is built from TRBV3-1 (or the pseudogene TRBV3-2) and TRBJ2-7; 9 nucleotides align to TRBD1. V was clipped by 1 base and J by 2 bases; unmatched bases: 6. The CDR3 has 16 residues. CDR1 is LGHDT and CDR2 is YNNKEL in the germline V gene (reference sequence). In DNA, the CDR3 is TGTGCCAGCAGCCAAGTGCGGGGGACAGGGCCCTACGAGCAGTACTTC. It yields the protein CASSQVRGTGPYEQYF.

This chain connects TRBV7-9 to TRBJ2-5, with 8 bases fitting TRBD1. Germline lookup yields CDR1 SEHNR and CDR2 FQNEAQ (reference sequence). V shed 3 bases and J 5 bases; nucleotides not matched to a gene: 5. The CDR3 runs to 14 residues. The CDR3 sequence is CASSLTGARETQYF. CDR3 coding DNA: TGTGCCAGCAGCTTGACAGGGGCCAGGGAGACCCAGTACTTC.

The chain employs TRBV28 and TRBJ1-1; weak D call: TRBD1 (6 bases). Germline V gives CDR1 MDHEN, CDR2 SYDVKM. CDR3 size: 17 residues. V gave up 1 base and J gave up 1 base, with 16 bases separating them. This chain's CDR3 is CASSLFSFGTKNTEAFF. The CDR3 DNA reads TGTGCCAGCAGTTTATTTTCATTCGGGACAAAGAACACTGAAGCTTTCTTT.

The chain has TRBV6-5 and TRBJ1-1; D remains unclear. Germline V CDR1 and CDR2: MNHEY, SVGAGI. The CDR3 is 15 residues long. Trimming cost V 5 bases and J 1 base, with 14 bases left between them. CDR3 loop: CASSTPGRTNTEAFF. As DNA, the CDR3 is TGTGCCAGCAGTACACCCGGTAGGACGAACACTGAAGCTTTCTTT.

The chain recombines TRBV6-2 or TRBV6-3 with TRBJ2-1, with D tentatively TRBD2 (5 bases). This CDR3 has 11 amino acids. V dropped 1 base and J dropped 12 bases, with 7 bases sitting between them. Germline V gene lookup returns CDR1 MNHEY and CDR2 SVGEGT. This CDR3 is CASSYYSGQFF. The CDR3 coding sequence is TGTGCCAGCAGTTACTACAGCGGGCAGTTCTTC.

The V call is TRBV18, the J call TRBJ2-7; 7 bases match TRBD2. Germline V lookup: CDR1 KGHSH, CDR2 LQKENI. Trimming at V came to 0 bases and at J to 3 bases, leaving 8 bases not matched to a gene. The CDR3 totals 16 residues. CDR3 nucleotides: TGTGCCAGCTCACCACCGGGACTATCACCGAACTACGAGCAGTACTTC. Translating gives CASSPPGLSPNYEQYF.

The V and J genes are TRBV6-2 or TRBV6-3 and TRBJ2-3; 10 positions match TRBD1. The ends lost 4 bases at V and 2 bases at J; junction bases unmatched: 6. The CDR3 consists of 16 residues. CDR1 is MNHEY, CDR2 SVGEGT, per germline. The CDR3 spells CASSSGTGAHTDTQYF. CDR3 sequence (DNA): TGTGCCAGCAGTTCCGGGACAGGGGCTCACACAGATACGCAGTATTTT.